This passage covers 14 T cell receptor beta chains from one sample sequenced in a study of blood T cell repertoires in COVID-19. The method was immunoSEQ multiplex PCR; TCRdb's version includes in-frame clones alone and lacks a portion of them. The sample consists of roughly 180,000 clones, roughly nine tenths of them appearing once. The sample taken for sequencing was peripheral blood. Source of these receptors: a man between 65 and 85 years old with active or convalescent COVID-19.

The CDR3 region is CASTGGTNYGYTF. CDR3 DNA: TGTGCCAGCACAGGGGGAACTAACTATGGCTACACCTTC. The rearrangement joins TRBV6-5 to TRBJ1-2; 7 bases map to TRBD1. V shed 7 bases, J shed 0 bases, and the junction held 2 bases outside the gene matches. Germline loops: CDR1 MNHEY, CDR2 SVGAGI. This CDR3 has 13 amino acids.

The chain links TRBV18 to TRBJ1-2, with 9 bases fitting TRBD1. Trimming removed 4 bases from V and 2 bases from J; junction bases left unmatched: 5. The CDR3 extends over 15 amino acids. CDR1 and CDR2 (germline): KGHSH, LQKENI. CDR3 sequence (DNA): TGTGCCAGCTCACACCCGGGACAGGGAAACTATGGCTACACCTTC. Its translation is CASSHPGQGNYGYTF. Together with reference TRBV18 and TRBJ1-2, the CDR3 gives the full variable domain: NAGVMQNPRHLVRRRGQEARLRCSPMKGHSHVYWYRQLPEEGLKFMVYLQKENIIDESGMPKERFSAEFPKEGPSILRIQQVVRGDSAAYFCASSHPGQGNYGYTFGSGTRLTVV.

This clone was counted a few times. This chain links TRBV9 with TRBJ1-2; D perhaps matches TRBD1 (6 bases). The CDR3 covers 13 residues. V dropped 3 bases and J dropped 4 bases, with 10 bases sitting between them. Germline CDR1 SGDLS, CDR2 YYNGEE. As DNA, the CDR3 is TGTGCCAGCAGCGCAGGGGCGCGCTATGGCTACACCTTC. This encodes CASSAGARYGYTF.

This chain's CDR3 is CASSPLAGGIWGELFF. As DNA, the CDR3 is TGTGCCAGCAGCCCCTTAGCGGGAGGGATATGGGGGGAGCTGTTTTTT. The chain employs TRBV3-1 (or the pseudogene TRBV3-2) and TRBJ2-2; 11 nucleotides agree with TRBD2. This CDR3 has 16 residues. V shed 4 bases, J shed 8 bases, and the junction held 9 bases outside the gene matches. Germline V gene data show CDR1 as LGHDT and CDR2 as YNNKEL (reference sequence).

Here the CDR3 DNA reads TGTGCCAGCAGCTTAAGGGGTCAGCCCCAGCATTTT. It codes for CASSLRGQPQHF. The chain couples TRBV7-2 to TRBJ1-5; the D gene is possibly TRBD1 (5 bases). This CDR3 comprises 12 residues. Germline assignment: CDR1 SGHTA and CDR2 FQGNSA. The V gene lost 2 bases and the J gene lost 6 bases, with 5 bases spanning the gap. Full variable domain (remainder filled in from reference TRBV7-2 and TRBJ1-5): GAGVSQSPSNKVTEKGKDVELRCDPISGHTALYWYRQSLGQGLEFLIYFQGNSAPDKSGLPSDRFSAERTGGSVSTLTIQRTQQEDSAVYLCASSLRGQPQHFGDGTRLSIL.

The V and J genes are TRBV5-1 and TRBJ2-3, with 7 bases that match TRBD2. This CDR3 spans 16 amino acids. The junction had 10 bases not matched to a gene; V was cut back by 1 base and J by 5 bases. Germline V gene sequence: CDR1 SGHRS, CDR2 YFSETQ. CDR3 nucleotide sequence: TGCGCCAGCAGCTTGCAAGGACTAGGAGGAGAAGATACGCAGTATTTT. Its translation is CASSLQGLGGEDTQYF. The full variable domain, rest sourced from reference TRBV5-1 and TRBJ2-3, is KAGVTQTPRYLIKTRGQQVTLSCSPISGHRSVSWYQQTPGQGLQFLFEYFSETQRNKGNFPGRFSGRQFSNSRSEMNVSTLELGDSALYLCASSLQGLGGEDTQYFGPGTRLTVL.

The chain has TRBV5-6 and TRBJ2-1, with 9 positions matching TRBD2. The ends lost 0 bases at V and 8 bases at J; junction bases unmatched: 6. Germline V gene sequence: CDR1 SGHDT, CDR2 YYEEEE. The CDR3 has 15 amino acids. CDR3 DNA sequence: TGTGCCAGCAGCTTGGGACAGGCGGGAGGGTATGAGCAGTTCTTC. Translating it yields CASSLGQAGGYEQFF.

The chain joins TRBV7-2 to TRBJ2-7, with TRBD2 matching over 7 bases. Unmatched junction bases numbered 12, after V lost 4 bases and J lost 9 bases. The CDR3 extends over 14 amino acids. Per germline, CDR1 SGHTA and CDR2 FQGNSA. CDR3 protein: CASSSTSAGAWQYF. The CDR3 DNA follows: TGTGCCAGCAGCTCAACATCGGCGGGAGCCTGGCAGTACTTC.

The genes are TRBV5-5 and TRBJ1-3, with a possible D match to TRBD1 (5 bases). Germline values: CDR1 SGHKS, CDR2 YYEKEE (reference sequence). The CDR3 consists of 14 residues. With 1 base removed from V and 4 bases from J, the gap between germline ends came to 9 bases. Here the CDR3 DNA reads TGTGCCAGCAGCTTGAGGCAGGGAGGAAACACCATATATTTT. Translated, it gives CASSLRQGGNTIYF. The entire variable domain, with the rest obtained from reference TRBV5-5 and TRBJ1-3, is as follows: DAGVTQSPTHLIKTRGQQVTLRCSPISGHKSVSWYQQVLGQGPQFIFQYYEKEERGRGNFPDRFSARQFPNYSSELNVNALLLGDSALYLCASSLRQGGNTIYFGEGSWLTVV.

The rearrangement joins TRBV7-2 to TRBJ1-2; the match to TRBD1 covers 10 bases. The germline gives CDR1 SGHTA, CDR2 FQGNSA. The CDR3 sequence is 14 residues long. With V trimmed by 7 bases and J by 7 bases, 9 bases remained unmatched. CDR3 loop: CASIPRDRGSGYTF. CDR3 nucleotide sequence: TGTGCCAGCATTCCCAGGGACAGGGGTAGTGGCTACACCTTC.

V and J are TRBV19 and TRBJ1-5; the D is unclear. Germline V gene lookup returns CDR1 LNHDA and CDR2 SQIVND (reference sequence). There are 15 residues in the CDR3. V dropped 7 bases and J dropped 5 bases, with 18 bases sitting between them. CDR3 in amino acids: CASTIRRNIDQPQHF. The CDR3 DNA sequence: TGTGCCAGTACCATCAGGCGAAACATCGATCAGCCCCAGCATTTT.

The chain is built from TRBV18 and TRBJ2-1; TRBD2 agrees at 13 bases. Germline CDR1 KGHSH, CDR2 LQKENI. V shed 2 bases, J shed 7 bases, and the junction held 2 bases outside the gene matches. This CDR3 comprises 15 residues. CDR3 protein: CASSPRTSGSNEQFF. The CDR3 DNA is TGTGCCAGCTCACCAAGGACTAGCGGGAGTAATGAGCAGTTCTTC.

This clone was detected only once. V and J are TRBV5-1 and TRBJ1-4; 11 bases are a match to TRBD1. The V and J ends lost 1 base and 7 bases, in that order; junction bases with no gene match: 3. Germline CDR1 reads SGHRS; CDR2 reads YFSETQ. The CDR3 extends over 15 amino acids. Here the CDR3 DNA reads TGCGCCAGCAGCTTGAAAGGGACAGGGGGTGAAAAACTGTTTTTT. Translation gives CASSLKGTGGEKLFF.

In this sample, this clone turned up once. The chain has TRBV19 and TRBJ2-1; perhaps TRBD1 as D (6 bases). The CDR3 length is 15 residues. Germline loops: CDR1 LNHDA, CDR2 SQIVND (reference sequence). The V end lost 5 bases, the J end lost 0 bases, and 11 bases lay between the germline ends. For the CDR3, the DNA is TGTGCCAGTAGTCGACAGGACAGCTCCTACAATGAGCAGTTCTTC. Translated, it gives CASSRQDSSYNEQFF.